Given below is one TCR beta chain in context. This sample stems from a study of blood T cell repertoires in COVID-19. Across the study: Donors in the United States, Italy and Spain gave samples during acute or convalescent COVID-19.

Participant ages covered roughly 18 to 89 years across about two dozen US areas. The CDR3 length is 17 residues. After removal of 3 bases from V and 3 bases from J, the junction contained 11 bases not matched to a gene. Germline CDR1 SGHDN, CDR2 FVKESK. The data were produced by immunoSEQ multiplex PCR, yet TCRdb's version contains in-frame clones alone and is incomplete. The repertoire includes about 330,000 clones, over 75% of them detected once, and 0.9% to 1.2% sits in the top ten. This clonotype was obtained from a woman in her thirties who had recovered from COVID-19. The V call is TRBV14, the J call TRBJ2-7, with TRBD1 matching over 10 bases. Sequenced sample: PBMCs or T cells enriched from blood (not recorded which). The CDR3 bases are TGTGCCAGCAGCCACCGCGGCGGGACAGGGGCAATCTACGAGCAGTACTTC. It translates to CASSHRGGTGAIYEQYF.